This T cell receptor (beta chain) was profiled in a study of cytomegalovirus exposure and HLA in healthy donors. The study's findings and limits: In a later analysis, parvovirus B19, influenza, CMV and Epstein-Barr virus appeared linked to several top co-occurrence clusters. Earlier findings revealed that most TCR beta V segments proved productive either about 87% or about 30% of the time.

The PCR was carried out with 60 Vbeta primers and 13 Jbeta primers. TCRdb keeps only in-frame clones here, not all; method: immunoSEQ multiplex PCR. The repertoire includes around 130,000 clones, 81% of them detected once, and less than 6.5% sits in the top ten. By proportion, this clone is large. Antigen: not known. The CDR3 spans 14 residues. V was clipped by 2 bases and J by 4 bases; unmatched bases: 0. CDR1 and CDR2 from the germline V gene are MNHEY and SMNVEV (reference sequence). Sequencing was carried out using PBMCs. The V gene is TRBV27, the J gene TRBJ2-3, with 10 bases fitting TRBD2. This clonotype originated in a woman aged 40 to 49 in good health and CMV-seropositive. The CDR3 coding sequence is TGTGCCAGCAGTTTAGGGACTAGCGCAGATACGCAGTATTTT. The encoded protein is CASSLGTSADTQYF.